This T cell receptor beta chain originates from a study of shared clonotypes between healthy human individuals. Study outcomes and limitations: It was expected that sequencing depth would affect clonotype sharing among donors. In contrast to clonotypes shared by all four donors, non-shared clonotypes had lower generation probabilities.

A word on this clone: What it recognizes is unknown.

The protocol was immunoSEQ multiplex PCR, while the TCRdb copy is restricted to in-frame clones and leaves out a portion. The sample contains roughly 1,000,000 clones, approximately 80% of which appear only once. The sequence was obtained from a young man in good health. Some clones in this sample may be carry-over from other donors' samples. Sample: memory CD4+ T cells from PBMCs. Indicated subset: CD45RA-negative fraction.

CDR3 residues: CATSAGGTSGPEEQFF. CDR3 sequence (DNA): TGTGCCACCAGCGCCGGGGGGACTAGCGGCCCAGAGGAGCAGTTCTTC. This sequence joins TRBV15 and TRBJ2-1; 11 bases map to TRBD2. This CDR3 has 16 amino acids. Trimming at V came to 5 bases and at J to 10 bases, leaving 13 bases not matched to a gene. Germline values: CDR1 LNHNV, CDR2 YYDKDF (reference sequence).